Here is one TCR beta chain with its context. The antigen remains undetermined. Donors were systemically healthy Caucasian individuals from Russia aged 6 to 90 years. This entry is derived from a study of blood T cells in healthy people across ages. Study-level points and caveats: Using unsorted PBMCs precluded a conclusive naive versus antigen-experienced comparison.

The germline gives CDR1 SQVTM, CDR2 ANQGSEA. The CDR3 has 14 residues. The V end was cut by 7 bases, the J end by 2 bases, with 18 bases between. Primers used in a second PCR of about 7 to 12 cycles were a sample-barcoded 5' primer and a J-beta primer mix. TCRdb passed the 5' RACE reads through MiXCR, listing each CDR3 protein once. The sample records roughly 730,000 distinct CDR3 sequences, more than 55% being singletons. This TCR was sampled from a man aged 35-49 years in good health. The rearrangement uses TRBV29-1 and TRBJ2-7, with D perhaps matching TRBD1 (6 bases). What was sequenced was blood. The CDR3 DNA follows: TGCAGCGCCCGTACCGGGACAACCGCCTACGAGCAGTACTTC. Its translation: CSARTGTTAYEQYF.